This TCR beta chain came from a study of Ad26.COV2.S vaccination and SARS-CoV-2 variants (dated by TCRdb to about 2021). The study in broad terms: Donors in the vaccine arm were drawn from COV1001, a multicentre, randomized, double-blind, placebo-controlled phase I-IIa trial testing Ad26.COV2.S in healthy adults. Ad26.COV2.S was administered intramuscularly at 5 x 10^10 or 1 x 10^11 viral particles, either as a single shot or as two shots given 56 days apart. TCRbeta repertoire sequencing was used to assess the specificity and breadth of SARS-CoV-2-reactive T cell receptors after Ad26.COV2.S vaccination. A total of 32 samples were included in the TCR-sequenced set, comprising around 20 Ad26.COV2.S vaccine recipients, 5 placebo recipients and 8 SARS-CoV-2 convalescent individuals. Trial participants were randomized into five groups of five, in which low-dose or high-dose Ad26.COV2.S was given once or twice, or placebo was given on both occasions. Blinding of investigators to trial group allocation was maintained during experiments and outcome assessment. Broad study findings and their caveats: Higher spike-specific TCR breadth was observed in Ad26.COV2.S recipients than in placebo recipients (P = 0.0014). Non-spike TCR breadth was comparable between vaccine and placebo recipients, consistent with the vaccine containing only spike. Comparing responses between vaccine doses or regimens was not something the study was powered to do. According to the authors, total T cell responses may have been underestimated by the TCR breadth and depth analyses. After vaccination, spike-specific CD8+ and CD4+ T cell responses were reported to show substantial breadth.

TCRbeta CDR3 regions were sequenced with the immunoSEQ Assay. After extraction, genomic DNA underwent amplification by bias-controlled multiplex PCR, followed by high-throughput sequencing. Regarding the original processing steps: To quantify the absolute abundance of every unique TCRbeta CDR3 region, sequences were collapsed and filtered. T cell fraction was estimated by normalizing TCRbeta template counts to usable DNA, with usable DNA measured through amplification of reference genes found in all nucleated cells. Repertoire TCRs were annotated as SARS-CoV-2-specific when V gene, CDR3 amino acid sequence and J gene were exactly matched to a known reactive TCR set. The reference SARS-CoV-2 TCR set was derived from MIRA and filtered for enrichment in COVID-19-positive ImmuneCODE repertoires, a step that removed public or cross-reactive TCRs. Drawing on the MIRA antigens, annotated TCRs were analysed further at the level of specific ORF or position within ORF. Depth was the summed frequency of annotated unique rearrangements, while breadth was defined as annotated unique rearrangements over total unique productive rearrangements. TCR breadth was compared between groups using two-sided Wilcoxon rank-sum tests. Here the immuneACCESS table is served through TCRdb, limited to in-frame sequences with V and J called. Missing clones are a known gap in these copies; in checked studies unresolved V genes cover under half, and the rest lacks a known reason. The V and J calls and clone size were taken over from that table, and D and trimming were inferred from the DNA. This sample lists fewer than 400,000 clones; about 88% were detected once. Clones ranked in the top ten supply about 1.9% of the sample.

The treatment or condition label on this specimen signifies: approximately 18 received Ad26.COV2.S at low or high dose, single or two shots; a few received placebo; per-sample allocation not given. Repertoires of vaccine and placebo recipients were sequenced from samples collected on day 63 after the first injection. Between 29 July and 7 August 2020, Cohort 1b enrolled about 27 adults aged 18-55 years at one site in Boston, USA. Ad26.COV2.S was a replication-incompetent adenovirus type 26 vector expressing a prefusion-stabilized SARS-CoV-2 spike protein from the original Wuhan strain. For this clone: Its target antigen remains unknown. No per-base quality is available; no much larger clone lies one base away.

The sample consisted of peripheral blood, taken in a trial of Ad26.COV2.S vaccine versus placebo. This receptor was identified in a person between 18 and 59 years old who received the Ad26.COV2.S COVID-19 vaccine or a placebo.

The DNA sequence is given as TGTGCCACCAGTGGCCTAGGGGGGACAGGGTCCGGTGAGCAGTTCTTC. It is translated as CATSGLGGTGSGEQFF. The V and J genes are TRBV24-1 and TRBJ2-1; the central 9 bases match TRBD1. The junction shows trimming of 5 bases on V and 9 bases on J, and the gene matches do not reach 13 bases of it. CDR1 and CDR2, looked up from the germline V gene, are KGHDR and SFDVKD. From the cysteine up to the phenylalanine, the CDR3 has a length of 16 residues. Only the CDR3 DNA stays, 48 bases, in frame from base 1.